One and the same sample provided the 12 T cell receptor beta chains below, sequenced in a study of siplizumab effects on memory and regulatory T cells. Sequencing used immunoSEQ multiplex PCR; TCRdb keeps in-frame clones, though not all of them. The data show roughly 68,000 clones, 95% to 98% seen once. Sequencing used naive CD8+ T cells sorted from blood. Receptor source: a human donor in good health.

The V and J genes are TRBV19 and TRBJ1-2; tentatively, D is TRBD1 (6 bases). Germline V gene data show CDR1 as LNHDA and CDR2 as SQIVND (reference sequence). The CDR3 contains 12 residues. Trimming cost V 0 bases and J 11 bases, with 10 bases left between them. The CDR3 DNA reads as TGTGCCAGTAGTATAGAGGACAGAAAGTACACCTTC. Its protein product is CASSIEDRKYTF.

As DNA, the CDR3 is TGCGCCAGCAGCGCACTAGGGGGGAGTTATGGCTACACCTTC. It translates to CASSALGGSYGYTF. This chain uses TRBV5-1 with TRBJ1-2; a possible D gene is TRBD1 (6 bases). V was pared by 4 bases and J by 5 bases, with 15 bases between. Germline CDR1 reads SGHRS; CDR2 reads YFSETQ. CDR3 length: 14 amino acids.

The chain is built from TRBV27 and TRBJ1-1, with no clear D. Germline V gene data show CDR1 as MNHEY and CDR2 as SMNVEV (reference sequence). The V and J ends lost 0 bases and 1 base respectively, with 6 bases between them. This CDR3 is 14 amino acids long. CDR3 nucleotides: TGTGCCAGCAGTTTATCAGGGAGGAACACTGAAGCTTTCTTT. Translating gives CASSLSGRNTEAFF.

CDR3 nucleotide sequence: TGTGCCAGCAGTTCGCGGCCGGAAACTACGAACACCGGGGAGCTGTTTTTT. Amino acid sequence: CASSSRPETTNTGELFF. The chain combines TRBV27 with TRBJ2-2; D gene unclear. This CDR3 region has 17 residues. Deletions cut 4 bases from V and 0 bases from J, with 15 bases between. Germline V CDR1 and CDR2: MNHEY, SMNVEV (reference sequence).

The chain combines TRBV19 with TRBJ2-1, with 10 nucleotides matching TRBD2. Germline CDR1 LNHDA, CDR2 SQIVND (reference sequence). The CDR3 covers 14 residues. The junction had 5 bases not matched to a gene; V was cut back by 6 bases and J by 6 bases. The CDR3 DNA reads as TGTGCCAGTAGCCTAGCGGGGGCCTTCAATGAGCAGTTCTTC. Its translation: CASSLAGAFNEQFF.

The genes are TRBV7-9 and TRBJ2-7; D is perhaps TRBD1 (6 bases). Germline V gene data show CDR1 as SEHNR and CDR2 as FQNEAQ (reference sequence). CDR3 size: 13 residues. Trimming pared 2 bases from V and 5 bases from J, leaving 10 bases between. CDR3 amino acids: CASSLSRGDEQYF. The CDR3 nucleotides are TGTGCCAGCAGCTTATCCAGGGGAGACGAGCAGTACTTC.

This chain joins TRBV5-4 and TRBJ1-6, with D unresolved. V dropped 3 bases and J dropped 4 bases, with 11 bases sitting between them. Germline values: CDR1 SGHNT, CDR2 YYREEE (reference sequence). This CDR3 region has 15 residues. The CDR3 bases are TGTGCCAGCAGCTCCGGCGATTTTTATAATTCACCCCTCCACTTT. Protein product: CASSSGDFYNSPLHF.

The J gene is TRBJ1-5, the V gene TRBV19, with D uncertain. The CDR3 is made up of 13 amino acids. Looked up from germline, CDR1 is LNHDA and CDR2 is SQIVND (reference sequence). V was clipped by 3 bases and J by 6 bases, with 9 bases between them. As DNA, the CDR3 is TGTGCCAGTAGTATGCCAGGTTTTCAGCCCCAGCATTTT. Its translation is CASSMPGFQPQHF.

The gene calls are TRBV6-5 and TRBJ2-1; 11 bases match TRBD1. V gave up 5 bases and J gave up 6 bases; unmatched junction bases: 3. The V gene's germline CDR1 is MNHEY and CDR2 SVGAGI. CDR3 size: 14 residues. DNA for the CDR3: TGTGCCAGCAGTCAGGGACAGGGGGGCAATGAGCAGTTCTTC. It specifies CASSQGQGGNEQFF.

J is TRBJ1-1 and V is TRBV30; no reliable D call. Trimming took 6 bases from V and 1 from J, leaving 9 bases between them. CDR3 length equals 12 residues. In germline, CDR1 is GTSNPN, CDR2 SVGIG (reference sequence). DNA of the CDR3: TGTGCCTGTAAGCGGGGGAACACTGAAGCTTTCTTT. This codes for CACKRGNTEAFF.

CDR3 DNA: TGTGCCAGCAGTGAAGAGGCGGGATTCAACACTGAAGCTTTCTTT. Translation gives CASSEEAGFNTEAFF. The rearrangement links TRBV2 to TRBJ1-1; no firm D call. This CDR3 is 15 amino acids long. Trimming cost V 1 base and J 2 bases, with 11 bases left between them. The V gene's germline CDR1 is SNHLY and CDR2 FYNNEI.

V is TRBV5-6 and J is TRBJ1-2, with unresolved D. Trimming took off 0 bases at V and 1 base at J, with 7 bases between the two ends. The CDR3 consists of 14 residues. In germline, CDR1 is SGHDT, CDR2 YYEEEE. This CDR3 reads CASSLVSVNYGYTF. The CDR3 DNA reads TGTGCCAGCAGCTTGGTGTCAGTTAACTATGGCTACACCTTC.